The 10 T cell receptor beta chains listed next were all sequenced from one sample in a study of beta chain features in type 1 diabetes. Their antigens remain unidentified. Since all of the isolated RNA was reverse transcribed, expressed TCRB transcripts were what got sequenced. Method: immunoSEQ multiplex PCR; TCRdb's copy keeps in-frame clones and lacks some. The data hold under 200,000 clones, with around a tenth observed a single time. Study observations and caveats: Across all four CD4+ subsets, people with type 1 diabetes showed modestly shorter TCRB CDR3s.

The material sequenced was central memory CD4+ T cells from blood. All receptors derive from a man aged 25 to 40 with type 1 diabetes.

The chain is built from TRBV5-1 and TRBJ2-5; TRBD2 agrees at 8 bases. The ends lost 4 bases at V and 1 base at J; junction bases unmatched: 12. The CDR3 length is 17 residues. Germline CDR1 SGHRS, CDR2 YFSETQ. In DNA form, the CDR3 reads TGCGCCAGCAGCCCGGGAGGGGTATGGTGGGGCCAAGAGACCCAGTACTTC. It codes for CASSPGGVWWGQETQYF.

This clone was seen a handful of times. The chain joins TRBV28 to TRBJ2-7; 7 positions agree with TRBD1. Per germline, CDR1 MDHEN and CDR2 SYDVKM. The CDR3 spans 14 residues. V dropped 7 bases and J dropped 0; count of bases not matched to a gene: 6. The CDR3 region has the DNA TGTGCCAGCAAGGGACAGCTTCACTCCTACGAGCAGTACTTC. This codes for CASKGQLHSYEQYF.

The CDR3 sequence: CASSPSRDRGRQPQHF. As DNA, the CDR3 is TGTGCCAGCAGCCCAAGCCGGGACAGGGGTAGGCAGCCCCAGCATTTT. The rearrangement uses TRBV7-8 and TRBJ1-5; 10 nucleotides agree with TRBD1. The CDR3 sequence is 16 residues long. Germline-derived CDR1 and CDR2 are SGHVS and FQNEAQ. Trimming at V came to 5 bases and at J to 7 bases, leaving 11 bases not matched to a gene.

This clone showed up just once. The rearrangement joins TRBV7-6 to TRBJ2-1; D may be TRBD2 (6 bases). V was shortened by 1 base and J by 3 bases, with 10 bases between the two germline ends. From germline, CDR1 is SGHVS and CDR2 FNYEAQ. There are 15 residues in the CDR3. The CDR3 region has the DNA TGTGCCAGCAGCTTAGGGAACGGGGGCTACAATGAGCAGTTCTTC. Translated, it gives CASSLGNGGYNEQFF.

This clone came up a few times. This chain connects TRBV4-1 to TRBJ2-3; 11 nucleotides match TRBD2. This CDR3 region has 18 residues. Trimming at V came to 2 bases and at J to 2 bases, leaving 9 bases not matched to a gene. The germline CDR1 and CDR2 sequences are MGHRA and YSYEKL. The CDR3 coding sequence is TGCGCCAGCAGCCAACAATCCGGACTAGCGGGCAACACAGATACGCAGTATTTT. Translation gives CASSQQSGLAGNTDTQYF.

This clone was counted many times. V is TRBV29-1 and J is TRBJ2-5; 8 nucleotides agree with TRBD2. The ends lost 3 bases at V and 1 base at J; junction bases unmatched: 7. Per germline, CDR1 SQVTM and CDR2 ANQGSEA. The CDR3 consists of 15 residues. The CDR3 DNA sequence: TGCAGCGTTGATCGAATAGCGGGACTCCAAGAGACCCAGTACTTC. As protein: CSVDRIAGLQETQYF.

The rearrangement joins TRBV10-3 to TRBJ2-3; 7 nucleotides align to TRBD2. The V segment lost 11 bases and the J segment 5 bases; nucleotides outside the gene matches: 10. The CDR3 consists of 13 residues. Per the germline V gene, CDR1 is ENHRY and CDR2 is SYGVKD. The CDR3: CAALAAGEDTQYF. CDR3 in DNA: TGTGCCGCCCTAGCTGCGGGAGAAGATACGCAGTATTTT.

The chain couples TRBV6-5 to TRBJ2-7, with a tentative D call TRBD2 (6 bases). In germline, CDR1 is MNHEY, CDR2 SVGAGI. V gave up 0 bases and J gave up 11 bases, with 23 bases separating them. The CDR3 runs to 16 residues. In DNA form, the CDR3 reads TGTGCCAGCAGTTACTCAAGAAACGTTTTAGGGAGGAAGGAGTACTTC. It translates to CASSYSRNVLGRKEYF.

The V call is TRBV27, the J call TRBJ1-5, with TRBD1 matching 9 bases. Germline CDR1 MNHEY, CDR2 SMNVEV (reference sequence). With V trimmed by 7 bases and J by 4 bases, 8 bases remained unmatched. This CDR3 has 15 amino acids. The CDR3 sequence is CASTQGQGGNQPQHF. DNA for the CDR3: TGTGCCAGCACCCAGGGACAGGGAGGAAATCAGCCCCAGCATTTT.

This clone has only a few counts. This sequence joins TRBV7-2 and TRBJ2-7; D is undetermined. V gave up 5 bases and J gave up 0 bases, with 11 bases separating them. This CDR3 has 14 residues. CDR1 is SGHTA, CDR2 FQGNSA, per germline. The CDR3 DNA is TGTGCCAGCAGCCCCGGTTCCCTCTCCTACGAGCAGTACTTC. It translates to CASSPGSLSYEQYF.